This TCR beta chain appears in the sequencing data of a study of blood T cell repertoires in COVID-19. In the original analysis: Nucleated cell counts were estimated from reference gene primer amplification. Produced via immunoSEQ multiplex PCR; TCRdb's table is partial and in-frame only. V, J and clone size are those of that table, while D and trimming were read from the DNA. Seen here are roughly 52,000 clones, about four fifths observed once, and the top ten hold about 6.4%. The germline V and J ends were trimmed by 0 bases and 9 bases, with 6 bases remaining between them. Germline V gene data show CDR1 as GTSNPN and CDR2 as SVGIG (reference sequence). The CDR3 has 12 amino acids.

This sequence joins TRBV30 and TRBJ1-6; D ambiguous. Sequenced material: peripheral blood. The receptor comes from a human donor in a cohort sampled during active or convalescent COVID-19. The CDR3 spells CAWSVMRSPLHF. CDR3 DNA sequence: TGTGCCTGGAGTGTGATGCGTTCACCCCTCCACTTT.